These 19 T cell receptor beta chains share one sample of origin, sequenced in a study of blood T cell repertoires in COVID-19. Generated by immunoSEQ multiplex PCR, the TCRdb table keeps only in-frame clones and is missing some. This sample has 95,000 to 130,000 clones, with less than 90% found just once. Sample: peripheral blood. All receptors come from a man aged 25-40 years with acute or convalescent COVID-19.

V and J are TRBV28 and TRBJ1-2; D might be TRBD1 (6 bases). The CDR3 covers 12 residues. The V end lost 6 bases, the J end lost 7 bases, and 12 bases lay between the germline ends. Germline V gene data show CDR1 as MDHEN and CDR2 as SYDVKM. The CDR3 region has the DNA TGTGCCAGCAGGGGAGAACAGGGTGGCTACACCTTC. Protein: CASRGEQGGYTF.

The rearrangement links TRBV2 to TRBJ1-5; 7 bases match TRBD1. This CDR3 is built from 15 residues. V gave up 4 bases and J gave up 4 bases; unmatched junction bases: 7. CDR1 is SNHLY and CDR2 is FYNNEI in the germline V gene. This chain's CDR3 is CASSGEGTANQPQHF. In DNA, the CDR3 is TGTGCCAGCAGTGGAGAAGGGACAGCTAATCAGCCCCAGCATTTT.

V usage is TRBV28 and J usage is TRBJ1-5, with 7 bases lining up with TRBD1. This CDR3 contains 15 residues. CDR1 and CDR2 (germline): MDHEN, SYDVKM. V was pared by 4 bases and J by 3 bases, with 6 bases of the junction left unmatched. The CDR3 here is CASSSQGYTNQPQHF. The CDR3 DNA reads TGTGCCAGCAGTTCACAGGGGTATACCAATCAGCCCCAGCATTTT.

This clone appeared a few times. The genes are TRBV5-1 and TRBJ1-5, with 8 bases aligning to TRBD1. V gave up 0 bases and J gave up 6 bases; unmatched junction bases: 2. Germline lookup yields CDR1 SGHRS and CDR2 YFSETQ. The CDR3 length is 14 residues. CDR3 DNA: TGCGCCAGCAGCTTGGGACAGGGGACTCAGCCCCAGCATTTT. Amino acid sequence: CASSLGQGTQPQHF.

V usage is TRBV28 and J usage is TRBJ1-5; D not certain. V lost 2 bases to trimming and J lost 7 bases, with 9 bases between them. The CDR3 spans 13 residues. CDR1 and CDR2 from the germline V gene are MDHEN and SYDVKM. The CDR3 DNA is TGTGCCAGCAGTTTACGGGGAAGGCAGCCCCAGCATTTT. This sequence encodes CASSLRGRQPQHF. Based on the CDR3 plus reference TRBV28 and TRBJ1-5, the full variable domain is DVKVTQSSRYLVKRTGEKVFLECVQDMDHENMFWYRQDPGLGLRLIYFSYDVKMKEKGDIPEGYSVSREKKERFSLILESASTNQTSMYLCASSLRGRQPQHFGDGTRLSIL.

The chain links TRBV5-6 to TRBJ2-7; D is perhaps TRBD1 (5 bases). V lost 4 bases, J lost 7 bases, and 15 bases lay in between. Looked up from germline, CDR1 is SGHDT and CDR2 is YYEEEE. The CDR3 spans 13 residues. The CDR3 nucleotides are TGTGCCAGCAGCGCGCAAGGGGTGGGGGAGCAGTACGTC. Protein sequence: CASSAQGVGEQYV.

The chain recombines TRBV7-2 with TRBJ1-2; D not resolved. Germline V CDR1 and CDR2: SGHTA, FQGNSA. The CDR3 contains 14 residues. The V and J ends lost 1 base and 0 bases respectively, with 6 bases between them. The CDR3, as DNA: TGTGCCAGCAGCTTAGGCAGTACTAACTATGGCTACACCTTC. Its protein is CASSLGSTNYGYTF.

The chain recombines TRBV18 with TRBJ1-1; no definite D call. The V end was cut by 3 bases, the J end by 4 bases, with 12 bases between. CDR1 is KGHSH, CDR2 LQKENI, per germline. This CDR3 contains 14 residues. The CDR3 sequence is CASSPTAGRTEAFF. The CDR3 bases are TGTGCCAGCTCACCCACGGCGGGCCGCACTGAAGCTTTCTTT.

The CDR3 bases are TGTGCCAGCAGTCTCTCCGGGACAGGTTCCGGGGAGCTGTTTTTT. It yields the protein CASSLSGTGSGELFF. The chain links TRBV3-1 (or the pseudogene TRBV3-2) to TRBJ2-2; TRBD1 aligns across 8 bases. J lost 6 bases, V lost 6 bases, and 9 bases had no gene match. Germline CDR1 and CDR2: LGHDT and YNNKEL (reference sequence). The length of the CDR3 is 15 residues.

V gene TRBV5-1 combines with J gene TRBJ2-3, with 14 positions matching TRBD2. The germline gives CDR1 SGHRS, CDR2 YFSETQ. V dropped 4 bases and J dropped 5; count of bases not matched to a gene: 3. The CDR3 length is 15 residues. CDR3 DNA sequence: TGCGCCAGCAGCCGGGGACTAGCGGGGGAAGATACGCAGTATTTT. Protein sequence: CASSRGLAGEDTQYF.

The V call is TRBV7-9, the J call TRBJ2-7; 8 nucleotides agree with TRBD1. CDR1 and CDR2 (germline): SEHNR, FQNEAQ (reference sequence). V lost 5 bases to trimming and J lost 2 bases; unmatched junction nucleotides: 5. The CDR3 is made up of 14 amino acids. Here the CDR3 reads CASSRDRTPYEQYV. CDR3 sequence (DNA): TGTGCCAGCAGCCGGGACAGGACCCCCTACGAGCAGTACGTC.

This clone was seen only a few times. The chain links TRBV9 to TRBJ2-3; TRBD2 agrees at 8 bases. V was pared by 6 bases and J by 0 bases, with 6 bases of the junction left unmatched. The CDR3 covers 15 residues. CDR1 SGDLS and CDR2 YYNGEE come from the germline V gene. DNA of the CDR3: TGTGCCAGCACGCGGGGGGCCACTAGCACAGATACGCAGTATTTT. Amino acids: CASTRGATSTDTQYF.

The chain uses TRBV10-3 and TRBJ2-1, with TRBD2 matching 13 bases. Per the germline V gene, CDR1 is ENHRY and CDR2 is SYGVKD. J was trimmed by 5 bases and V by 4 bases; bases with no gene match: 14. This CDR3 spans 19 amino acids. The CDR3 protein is CAISVRVHGLAGVDNEQFF. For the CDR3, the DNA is TGTGCCATCAGTGTAAGGGTTCATGGACTAGCGGGAGTCGACAATGAGCAGTTCTTC.

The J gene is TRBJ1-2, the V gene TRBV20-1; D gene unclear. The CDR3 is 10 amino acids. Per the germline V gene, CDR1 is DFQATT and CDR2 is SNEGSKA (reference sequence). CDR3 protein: CSPGDYGYTF. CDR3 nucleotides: TGCTCGCCCGGAGACTATGGCTACACCTTC.

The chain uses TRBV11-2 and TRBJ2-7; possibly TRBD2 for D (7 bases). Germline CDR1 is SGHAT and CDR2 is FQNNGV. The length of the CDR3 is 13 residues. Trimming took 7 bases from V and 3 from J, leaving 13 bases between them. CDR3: CASKVGGLYEQYF. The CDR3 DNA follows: TGTGCCAGCAAGGTGGGGGGGCTCTACGAGCAGTACTTC.

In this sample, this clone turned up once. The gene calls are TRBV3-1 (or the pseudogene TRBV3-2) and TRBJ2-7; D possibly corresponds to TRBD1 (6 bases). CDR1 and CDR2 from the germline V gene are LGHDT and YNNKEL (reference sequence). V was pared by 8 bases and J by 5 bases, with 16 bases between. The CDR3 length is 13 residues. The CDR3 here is CASGYYGQNEQYF. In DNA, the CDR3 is TGTGCCAGCGGCTATTATGGACAGAACGAGCAGTACTTC.

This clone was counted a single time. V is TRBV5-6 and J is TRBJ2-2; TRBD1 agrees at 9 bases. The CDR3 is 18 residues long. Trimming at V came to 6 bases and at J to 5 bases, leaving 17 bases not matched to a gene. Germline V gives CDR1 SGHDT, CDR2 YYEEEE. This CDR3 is CASNPGTGNPFGTGELFF. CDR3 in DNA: TGTGCCAGCAACCCCGGGACAGGGAACCCTTTTGGGACCGGGGAGCTGTTTTTT. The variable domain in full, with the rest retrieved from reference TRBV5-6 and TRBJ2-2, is DAGVTQSPTHLIKTRGQQVTLRCSPKSGHDTVSWYQQALGQGPQFIFQYYEEEERQRGNFPDRFSGHQFPNYSSELNVNALLLGDSALYLCASNPGTGNPFGTGELFFGEGSRLTVL.

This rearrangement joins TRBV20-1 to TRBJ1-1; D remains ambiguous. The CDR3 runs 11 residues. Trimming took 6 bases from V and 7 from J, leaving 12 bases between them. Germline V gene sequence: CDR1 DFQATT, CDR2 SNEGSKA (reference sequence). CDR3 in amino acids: CSAGSLGEAFF. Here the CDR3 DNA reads TGCAGTGCAGGGAGTCTGGGTGAAGCTTTCTTT.

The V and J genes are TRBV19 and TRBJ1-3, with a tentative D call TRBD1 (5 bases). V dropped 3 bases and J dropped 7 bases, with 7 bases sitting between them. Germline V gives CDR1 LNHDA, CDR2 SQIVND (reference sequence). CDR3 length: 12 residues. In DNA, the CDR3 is TGTGCCAGTAGTATTCGGGGGAACACCATATATTTT. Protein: CASSIRGNTIYF.